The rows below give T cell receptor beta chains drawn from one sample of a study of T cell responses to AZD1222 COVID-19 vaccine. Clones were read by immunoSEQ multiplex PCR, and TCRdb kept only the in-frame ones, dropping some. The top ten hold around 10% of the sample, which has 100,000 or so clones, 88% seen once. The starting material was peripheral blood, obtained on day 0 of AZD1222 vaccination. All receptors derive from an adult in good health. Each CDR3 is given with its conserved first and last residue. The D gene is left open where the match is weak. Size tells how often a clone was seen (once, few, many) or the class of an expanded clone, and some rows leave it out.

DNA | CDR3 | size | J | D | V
TGTGCCAGTAGTACCCGAACATCCTACGAGCAGTACTTC | CASSTRTSYEQYF | few | TRBJ2-7 | - | TRBV19
TGTGCCAGCAGTGGGGGGACAGCCGGGACTAGCGGGAGGTGGATCTTC | CASSGGTAGTSGRWIF | - | TRBJ2-1 | TRBD2 | TRBV6-2/TRBV6-3
TGTGCCAGCAGCCCGCTAGCGGGAGGCAATGAGCAGTTCTTC | CASSPLAGGNEQFF | - | TRBJ2-1 | TRBD2 | TRBV7-2
TGTGCCAGCAGCCACGGGACAGCCAAACTTAACTATGGCTACACCTTC | CASSHGTAKLNYGYTF | - | TRBJ1-2 | TRBD1 | TRBV5-4
TGTGCCAGCAGTACCTCAGGGCTTGGCAATCAGCCCCAGCATTTT | CASSTSGLGNQPQHF | - | TRBJ1-5 | - | TRBV27
TGTGCCAGCAGTTCGGGGGGTGCAACTAATGAAAAACTGTTTTTT | CASSSGGATNEKLFF | - | TRBJ1-4 | - | TRBV28
TGTGCCAGCAGCCTAGGACAGGACCAAGAGACCCAGTACTTC | CASSLGQDQETQYF | - | TRBJ2-5 | TRBD1 | TRBV5-4
TGTGCCAGCAGCCTGAATGGGGGAGGGAACACAGATACGCAGTATTTT | CASSLNGGGNTDTQYF | - | TRBJ2-3 | TRBD2 | TRBV3-1/TRBV3-2
TGTGCCAGCAGCTTAGTAGGGTACGGGGAGCTGTTTTTT | CASSLVGYGELFF | - | TRBJ2-2 | - | TRBV11-2
TGTGCCAGCAGCCCCAGGGTGGAGAATGAAAAACTGTTTTTT | CASSPRVENEKLFF | - | TRBJ1-4 | - | TRBV28
TGTGCCAGCAGGCAGCACGAGACCCAGTACTTC | CASRQHETQYF | - | TRBJ2-5 | - | TRBV27
TGCAGCGTTTTAAGCGGGGGCACAGATACGCAGTATTTT | CSVLSGGTDTQYF | few | TRBJ2-3 | TRBD2 | TRBV29-1
TGCGCCAGCAGCCCGGCAGGATCCTACGAGCAGTACTTC | CASSPAGSYEQYF | - | TRBJ2-7 | - | TRBV5-1
TGTGCCAGCAGCCGGCAGGGGGTCGGTAAGAGCTCCTATAATTCACCCCTCCACTTT | CASSRQGVGKSSYNSPLHF | - | TRBJ1-6 | TRBD1 | TRBV3-1/TRBV3-2
TGCGCCAGCAGCCACAACAGGGGGCTGGGCACAGATACGCAGTATTTT | CASSHNRGLGTDTQYF | once | TRBJ2-3 | TRBD1 | TRBV5-1
TGTGCCAGCAGTAGCGGACTAGCGGGAGTCCAGTTCTTC | CASSSGLAGVQFF | - | TRBJ2-1 | TRBD2 | TRBV12-3/TRBV12-4
TGTGCCAGCAGCTTTAGTATGAGAGGGACCGAGCAGTTCTTC | CASSFSMRGTEQFF | - | TRBJ2-1 | - | TRBV7-3
TGTGCCAGCTCACCCCCCGGGACAGGGATCTATGGCTACACCTTC | CASSPPGTGIYGYTF | - | TRBJ1-2 | TRBD1 | TRBV18
TGCAGTGCTAGTCCCCGGACAGCCGAGAACACTGAAGCTTTCTTT | CSASPRTAENTEAFF | - | TRBJ1-1 | - | TRBV20-1
TGTGCCAGCAGTGCCACGCCGGGGACTGGGGCCAACGTCCTGACTTTC | CASSATPGTGANVLTF | few | TRBJ2-6 | - | TRBV6-1
TGTGCCAGCAGCCCTTCCGCAGGGTCGGGCTATGGCTACACCTTC | CASSPSAGSGYGYTF | - | TRBJ1-2 | - | TRBV7-9
TGTGCCAGCAGTACAACCTGGACTAGCGGGAGCTCCTACGAGCAGTACTTC | CASSTTWTSGSSYEQYF | - | TRBJ2-7 | TRBD2 | TRBV28
TGTGCCAGCAGCCCCCTGGCGGCAGGCGGTGCTTTCTTT | CASSPLAAGGAFF | - | TRBJ1-1 | - | TRBV3-1/TRBV3-2
TGTGCCACCCTGGACGGAAAGAACACTGAAGCTTTCTTT | CATLDGKNTEAFF | - | TRBJ1-1 | - | TRBV18
TGTGCCAGCTCACCAGGACCGGGACAGGCGTACGAGCAGTACTTC | CASSPGPGQAYEQYF | - | TRBJ2-7 | TRBD1 | TRBV18
TGTGCCAGCAGTTTGAACAATCGGAATCAGCCCCAGCATTTT | CASSLNNRNQPQHF | - | TRBJ1-5 | - | TRBV28
TGTGCCAGCAGCCAGAGTCCGACGAGAGAGACCCAGTACTTC | CASSQSPTRETQYF | - | TRBJ2-5 | - | TRBV3-1/TRBV3-2
TGTGCCAGCAGCGCAGACAGGGGGCGGAATTCACCCCTCCACTTT | CASSADRGRNSPLHF | - | TRBJ1-6 | TRBD1 | TRBV6-5
TGTGCCTGGAGTGTACAAGGGTGGGGAACTAATGAAAAACTGTTTTTT | CAWSVQGWGTNEKLFF | - | TRBJ1-4 | - | TRBV30
TGTGCCAGCAGAGCGGGGGACACTGAAGCTTTCTTT | CASRAGDTEAFF | - | TRBJ1-1 | - | TRBV25-1
TGTGCCAGCAGCTTAGGTTTTCAGCGGGAGGGAGATACGCAGTATTTT | CASSLGFQREGDTQYF | - | TRBJ2-3 | TRBD2 | TRBV7-6
TGTGCCAGCAGCTTGGGATGGGATCAGCCCCAGCATTTT | CASSLGWDQPQHF | - | TRBJ1-5 | - | TRBV5-4
TGTGCCAGCAGTGAAATGGGGGGTCGATCACCCCTCCACTTT | CASSEMGGRSPLHF | - | TRBJ1-6 | - | TRBV2
TGTGCCAGCAGTTACTCGGGACAGGGGAGGGGAGAGACCCAGTACTTC | CASSYSGQGRGETQYF | - | TRBJ2-5 | TRBD1 | TRBV6-5
TGTGCCAGCAGTCTCCTACAGGGGGTCTATGGCTACACCTTC | CASSLLQGVYGYTF | once | TRBJ1-2 | TRBD1 | TRBV28
TGTGCCAGCAGTGAGAACACTGAAGCTTTCTTT | CASSENTEAFF | few | TRBJ1-1 | - | TRBV6-1
TGTGCCAGCAGGTGGGACGCTGGGCAGGCGAACTATGGCTACACCTTC | CASRWDAGQANYGYTF | - | TRBJ1-2 | - | TRBV28